Below, 17 T cell receptor beta chains from the same sample are listed, as sequenced in a study of T cell repertoires in cytomegalovirus infection. Their recognized antigens are unknown. TCRdb independently ran MiXCR on the reads; one entry per CDR3 protein. The sample contains 700,000 to 850,000 distinct CDR3 sequences, 30% to 35% of which appear only once. The specimen was cultured CD8+ T cells from PBMCs, collected from culture after CMV antigen stimulation. The receptors come from a human donor in good health (CMV status not recorded). Some clones in this sample may be carry-over from other donors' samples.

This clonotype was seen a handful of times. The chain uses TRBV7-9 and TRBJ2-7; 8 nucleotides align to TRBD2. The CDR3 totals 17 residues. Trimming removed 5 bases from V and 1 base from J; junction bases left unmatched: 13. The V gene's germline CDR1 is SEHNR and CDR2 FQNEAQ (reference sequence). The CDR3 is CASSLAPGSGASYEQYV. In DNA form, the CDR3 reads TGTGCCAGCAGCCTCGCGCCTGGTAGCGGGGCGTCCTACGAGCAGTACGTC.

This chain joins TRBV7-9 and TRBJ2-1; no definite D call. Germline CDR1 reads SEHNR; CDR2 reads FQNEAQ (reference sequence). The CDR3 covers 16 residues. V lost 8 bases and J lost 2, with 19 bases in between. The CDR3 protein is CASDRTTSRTYNEQFF. Written as DNA, the CDR3 is TGTGCCAGCGACCGTACAACCTCCCGTACCTACAATGAGCAGTTCTTC.

The gene calls are TRBV29-1 and TRBJ2-5; D may be TRBD1 (5 bases). The CDR3 is made up of 14 amino acids. V lost 2 bases and J lost 5, with 15 bases in between. The germline gives CDR1 SQVTM, CDR2 ANQGSEA. The CDR3 coding sequence is TGCAGCGTTGAAAAGACAGTGGATTATGAGACCCAGTACTTC. This codes for CSVEKTVDYETQYF.

The chain combines TRBV27 with TRBJ2-1; TRBD1 might be the D (6 bases). The CDR3 loop spans 13 amino acids. The germline gives CDR1 MNHEY, CDR2 SMNVEV (reference sequence). V gave up 6 bases and J gave up 4 bases, with 10 bases separating them. CDR3 protein: CASSTGQYNEQFF. In DNA, the CDR3 is TGTGCCAGCAGCACAGGACAGTACAATGAGCAGTTCTTC.

The gene calls are TRBV13 and TRBJ2-1; the D gene is possibly TRBD1 (6 bases). Germline V lookup: CDR1 PRHDT, CDR2 FYEKMQ (reference sequence). The CDR3 contains 16 residues. V was shortened by 3 bases and J by 2 bases, with 14 bases between the two germline ends. CDR3 amino acids: CASSFRGAGAYNEQFF. The DNA for the CDR3 is TGTGCCAGCAGCTTTAGAGGCGCAGGGGCCTACAATGAGCAGTTCTTC.

This clonotype showed up just a few times. This sequence joins TRBV27 and TRBJ1-5; possible D gene TRBD1, 5 bases. The V and J ends lost 5 bases and 9 bases respectively, with 17 bases between them. The CDR3 covers 14 residues. Germline CDR1 and CDR2: MNHEY and SMNVEV (reference sequence). The CDR3 loop is CASSTLGEGSPQHF. The CDR3 DNA sequence: TGTGCCAGCAGTACCCTGGGGGAGGGTTCGCCCCAGCATTTT.

The chain has TRBV7-2 and TRBJ2-5, with TRBD2 matching over 8 bases. There are 17 residues in the CDR3. Germline loops: CDR1 SGHTA, CDR2 FQGNSA. With 1 base clipped from V and 5 bases from J, the junction kept 12 bases outside the gene matches. The CDR3 region has the DNA TGTGCCAGCAGCTTAGTAGTAGCGGGGAACGGGTTCGAGACCCAGTACTTC. Residues: CASSLVVAGNGFETQYF.

This chain connects TRBV6-5 to TRBJ1-2; D unclear. Germline lookup yields CDR1 MNHEY and CDR2 SVGAGI. V was trimmed by 2 bases and J by 4 bases, leaving 5 bases between them. The CDR3 covers 12 residues. CDR3 DNA sequence: TGTGCCAGCAGTTACGGAACCTATGGCTACACCTTC. The encoded protein is CASSYGTYGYTF.

The V and J genes are TRBV27 and TRBJ1-1; no definite D call. CDR1 and CDR2 from the germline V gene are MNHEY and SMNVEV (reference sequence). Trimming removed 8 bases at V and 2 bases at J, with 24 bases between. The CDR3 extends over 17 amino acids. CDR3 in amino acids: CASCHMPWRGKNTEAFF. Here the CDR3 DNA reads TGTGCCAGCTGCCATATGCCCTGGAGAGGGAAAAACACTGAAGCTTTCTTT.

This chain links TRBV27 with TRBJ1-3; the match to TRBD1 covers 9 bases. The germline gives CDR1 MNHEY, CDR2 SMNVEV (reference sequence). There are 15 residues in the CDR3. Trimming removed 8 bases from V and 3 bases from J; junction bases left unmatched: 8. The CDR3 DNA reads TGTGCCAGCGGAAACACAGGGGGCTATGGAAACACCATATATTTT. This encodes CASGNTGGYGNTIYF.

CDR3 nucleotides: TGTGCCAGCAGCCCTGGCCCCGGACACGCAACTAATGAAAAACTGTTTTTT. Amino acids: CASSPGPGHATNEKLFF. V is TRBV7-6 and J is TRBJ1-4; TRBD1 might be the D (5 bases). The CDR3 is made up of 17 amino acids. Germline-derived CDR1 and CDR2 are SGHVS and FNYEAQ. V was trimmed by 5 bases and J by 0 bases, leaving 16 bases between them. Full variable domain (missing parts from reference TRBV7-6 and TRBJ1-4): GAGVSQSPRYKVTKRGQDVALRCDPISGHVSLYWYRQALGQGPEFLTYFNYEAQQDKSGLPNDRFSAERPEGSISTLTIQRTEQRDSAMYRCASSPGPGHATNEKLFFGSGTQLSVL.

The chain recombines TRBV29-1 with TRBJ1-1; 8 positions match TRBD1. This CDR3 is 11 amino acids long. Germline CDR1 is SQVTM and CDR2 is ANQGSEA. The ends lost 5 bases at V and 7 bases at J; junction bases unmatched: 3. CDR3 DNA sequence: TGCAGCGTTTCCGACAGGGGTGAAGCTTTCTTT. Residues: CSVSDRGEAFF.

V usage is TRBV5-1 and J usage is TRBJ1-2; TRBD1 might be the D (5 bases). The CDR3 is made up of 17 amino acids. Per the germline V gene, CDR1 is SGHRS and CDR2 is YFSETQ. V lost 2 bases, J lost 4 bases, and 21 bases lay in between. The CDR3 region is CASSLFLTEGLVYGYTF. The DNA for the CDR3 is TGCGCCAGCAGCTTATTCCTGACAGAGGGGCTCGTCTATGGCTACACCTTC.

This chain connects TRBV6-2 or TRBV6-3 to TRBJ2-1; a weak D match, TRBD1 (6 bases). Trimming removed 2 bases at V and 5 bases at J, with 19 bases between. The CDR3 has 17 residues. The germline CDR1 and CDR2 sequences are MNHEY and SVGEGT. The CDR3 loop is CASSYSVTGSPHNEQFF. The CDR3 nucleotides are TGTGCCAGCAGTTACAGTGTCACAGGGTCCCCCCACAATGAGCAGTTCTTC.

This clonotype has ten or more counts. V is TRBV7-2 and J is TRBJ2-3; D ambiguous. Trimming left V 2 bases short and J 3 bases short, with 15 bases between. The germline V gene has CDR1 SGHTA and CDR2 FQGNSA. This CDR3 is built from 16 residues. The CDR3: CASSLRSAIQTDTQYF. The CDR3 region has the DNA TGTGCCAGCAGCTTAAGAAGCGCGATCCAGACAGATACGCAGTATTTT.

This clonotype was observed a few times. This chain connects TRBV19 to TRBJ2-7, with 7 bases that match TRBD1. The CDR3 length is 13 residues. Germline V CDR1 and CDR2: LNHDA, SQIVND (reference sequence). The CDR3 protein is CASRGQVSYEQYF. Written as DNA, the CDR3 is TGTGCATCGAGAGGACAGGTGTCCTACGAGCAGTACTTC.

A remark on this clonotype: A much larger clone lies one base from this, so it may be a read error. The chain employs TRBV7-2 and TRBJ1-1; tentatively, D is TRBD1 (5 bases). V was shortened by 1 base and J by 7 bases, with 7 bases between the two germline ends. CDR1 is SGHTA and CDR2 is FQGNSA in the germline V gene. This CDR3 is 12 amino acids long. In DNA form, the CDR3 reads TGTGCCAGCAGCTTAGGGGGCTTTGAAGCTTTCTTT. Residues: CASSLGGFEAFF.